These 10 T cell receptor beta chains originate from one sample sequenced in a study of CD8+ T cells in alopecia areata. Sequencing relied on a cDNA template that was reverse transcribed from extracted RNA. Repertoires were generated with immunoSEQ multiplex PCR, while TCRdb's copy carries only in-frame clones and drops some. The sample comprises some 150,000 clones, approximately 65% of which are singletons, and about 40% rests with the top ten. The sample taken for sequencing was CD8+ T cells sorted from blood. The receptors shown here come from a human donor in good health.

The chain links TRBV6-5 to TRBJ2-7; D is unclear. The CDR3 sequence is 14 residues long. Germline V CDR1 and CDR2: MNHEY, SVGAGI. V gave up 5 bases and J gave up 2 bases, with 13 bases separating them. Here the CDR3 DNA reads TGTGCCAGCAGTGAATCGACTCCACCCTACGAGCAGTACTTC. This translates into CASSESTPPYEQYF.

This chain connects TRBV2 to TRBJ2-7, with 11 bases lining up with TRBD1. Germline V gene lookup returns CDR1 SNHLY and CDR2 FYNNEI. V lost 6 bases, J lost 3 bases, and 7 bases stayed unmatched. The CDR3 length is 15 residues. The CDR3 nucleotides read TGTGCCAGCAGGGTGGGACAGGGGGGTATCTACGAGCAGTACTTC. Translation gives CASRVGQGGIYEQYF.

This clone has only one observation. CDR3 region: CASSQAATGSQETQYF. In nucleotides, the CDR3 is TGCGCCAGCAGCCAAGCTGCTACCGGGTCCCAAGAGACCCAGTACTTC. The gene calls are TRBV4-1 and TRBJ2-5; the D is unclear. Germline assignment: CDR1 MGHRA and CDR2 YSYEKL. The CDR3 length is 16 residues. V was clipped by 1 base and J by 1 base, with 13 bases between them.

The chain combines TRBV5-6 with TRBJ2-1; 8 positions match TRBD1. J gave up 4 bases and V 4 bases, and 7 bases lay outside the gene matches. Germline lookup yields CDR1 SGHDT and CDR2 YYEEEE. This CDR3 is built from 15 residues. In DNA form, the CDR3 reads TGTGCCAGCAGCGACACAGGGGGTGGTTACAATGAGCAGTTCTTC. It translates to CASSDTGGGYNEQFF.

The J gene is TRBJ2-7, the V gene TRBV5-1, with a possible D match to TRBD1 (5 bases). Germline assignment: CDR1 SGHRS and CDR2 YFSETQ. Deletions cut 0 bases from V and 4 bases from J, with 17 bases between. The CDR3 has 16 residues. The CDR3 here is CASSLDDSRRFYEQYF. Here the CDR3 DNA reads TGCGCCAGCAGCTTGGATGACAGCCGAAGATTTTACGAGCAGTACTTC.

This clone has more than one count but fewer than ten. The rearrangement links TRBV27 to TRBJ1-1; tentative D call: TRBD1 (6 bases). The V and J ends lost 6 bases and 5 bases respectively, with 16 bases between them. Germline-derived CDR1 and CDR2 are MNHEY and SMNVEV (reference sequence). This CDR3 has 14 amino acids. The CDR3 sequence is CASSVGAGETEAFF. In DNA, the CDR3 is TGTGCCAGCAGCGTAGGGGCAGGGGAAACTGAAGCTTTCTTT.

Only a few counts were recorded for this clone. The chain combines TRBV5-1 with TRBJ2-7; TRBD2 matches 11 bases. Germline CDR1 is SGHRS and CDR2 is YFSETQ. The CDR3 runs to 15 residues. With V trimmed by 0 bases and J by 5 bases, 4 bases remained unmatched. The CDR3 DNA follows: TGCGCCAGCAGCTTGGAACTAGCGGGAGTGGACGAGCAGTACTTC. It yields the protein CASSLELAGVDEQYF.

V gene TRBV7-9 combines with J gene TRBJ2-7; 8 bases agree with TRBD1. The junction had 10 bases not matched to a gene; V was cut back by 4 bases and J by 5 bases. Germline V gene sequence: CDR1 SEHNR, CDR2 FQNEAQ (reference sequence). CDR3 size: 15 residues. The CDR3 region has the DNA TGTGCCAGCAGCTCAGGACAGGGATATGGCCACGAGCAGTACTTC. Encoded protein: CASSSGQGYGHEQYF. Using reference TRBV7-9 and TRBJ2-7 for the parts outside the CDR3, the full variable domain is DTGVSQNPRHKITKRGQNVTFRCDPISEHNRLYWYRQTLGQGPEFLTYFQNEAQLEKSRLLSDRFSAERPKGSFSTLEIQRTEQGDSAMYLCASSSGQGYGHEQYFGPGTRLTVT.

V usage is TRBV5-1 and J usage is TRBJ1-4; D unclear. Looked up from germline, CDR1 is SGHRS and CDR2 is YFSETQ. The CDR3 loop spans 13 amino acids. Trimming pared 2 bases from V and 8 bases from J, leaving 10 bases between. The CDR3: CASSLTADEKLFF. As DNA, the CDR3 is TGCGCCAGCAGCTTAACAGCCGACGAAAAACTGTTTTTT.

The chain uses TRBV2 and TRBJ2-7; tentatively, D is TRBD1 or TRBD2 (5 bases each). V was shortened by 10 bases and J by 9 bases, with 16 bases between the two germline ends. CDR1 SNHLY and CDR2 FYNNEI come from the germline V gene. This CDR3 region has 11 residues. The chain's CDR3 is CAKDTRERQYF. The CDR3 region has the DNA TGTGCCAAGGACACCCGGGAACGGCAGTACTTC.